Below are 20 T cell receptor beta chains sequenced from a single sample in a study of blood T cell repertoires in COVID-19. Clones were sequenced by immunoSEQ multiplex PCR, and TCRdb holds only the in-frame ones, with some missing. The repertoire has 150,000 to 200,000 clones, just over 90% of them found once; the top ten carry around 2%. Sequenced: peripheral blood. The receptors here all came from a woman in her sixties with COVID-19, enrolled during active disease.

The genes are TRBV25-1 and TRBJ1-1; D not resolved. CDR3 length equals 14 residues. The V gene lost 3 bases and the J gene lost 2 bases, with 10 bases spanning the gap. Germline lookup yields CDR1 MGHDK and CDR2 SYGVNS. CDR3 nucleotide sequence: TGTGCCAGCAGTGACAGGCTTGAAAACACTGAAGCTTTCTTT. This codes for CASSDRLENTEAFF. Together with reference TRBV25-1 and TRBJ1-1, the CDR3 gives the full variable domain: EADIYQTPRYLVIGTGKKITLECSQTMGHDKMYWYQQDPGMELHLIHYSYGVNSTEKGDLSSESTVSRIRTEHFPLTLESARPSHTSQYLCASSDRLENTEAFFGQGTRLTVV.

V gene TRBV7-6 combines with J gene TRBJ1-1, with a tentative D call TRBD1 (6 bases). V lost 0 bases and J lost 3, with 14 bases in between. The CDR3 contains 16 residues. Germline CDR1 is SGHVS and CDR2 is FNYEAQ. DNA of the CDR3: TGTGCCAGCAGCTTAGCGTACAGGGCCCAGGACACTGAAGCTTTCTTT. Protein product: CASSLAYRAQDTEAFF.

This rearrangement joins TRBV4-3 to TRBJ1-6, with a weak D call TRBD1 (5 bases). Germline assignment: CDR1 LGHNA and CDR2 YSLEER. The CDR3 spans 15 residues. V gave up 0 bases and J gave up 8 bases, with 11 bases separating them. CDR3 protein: CASSQDERGDSPLHF. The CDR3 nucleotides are TGCGCCAGCAGCCAAGATGAAAGGGGTGATTCACCCCTCCACTTT.

The CDR3 loop reads CAISGTGGVKGYTF. The CDR3 DNA sequence: TGTGCCATCTCAGGGACAGGGGGTGTAAAAGGCTACACCTTC. This sequence joins TRBV10-3 and TRBJ1-2; 11 bases line up with TRBD1. The ends lost 8 bases at V and 8 bases at J; junction bases unmatched: 10. Germline CDR1 reads ENHRY; CDR2 reads SYGVKD. This CDR3 spans 14 amino acids.

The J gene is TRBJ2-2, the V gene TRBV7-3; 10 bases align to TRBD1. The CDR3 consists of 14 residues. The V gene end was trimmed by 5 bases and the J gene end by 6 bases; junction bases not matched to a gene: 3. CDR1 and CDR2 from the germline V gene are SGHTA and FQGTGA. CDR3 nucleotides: TGTGCCAGCAGCCTGGGGACAGGGGCCGGGGAGCTGTTTTTT. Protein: CASSLGTGAGELFF. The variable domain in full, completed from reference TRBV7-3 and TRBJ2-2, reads GAGVSQTPSNKVTEKGKYVELRCDPISGHTALYWYRQSLGQGPEFLIYFQGTGAADDSGLPNDRFFAVRPEGSVSTLKIQRTERGDSAVYLCASSLGTGAGELFFGEGSRLTVL.

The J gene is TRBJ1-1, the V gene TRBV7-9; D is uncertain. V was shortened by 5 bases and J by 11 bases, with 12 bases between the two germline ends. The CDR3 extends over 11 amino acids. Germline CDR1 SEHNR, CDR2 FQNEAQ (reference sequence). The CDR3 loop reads CASSPLVEAFF. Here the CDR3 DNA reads TGTGCCAGCAGCCCCCTGGTGGAGGCTTTCTTT.

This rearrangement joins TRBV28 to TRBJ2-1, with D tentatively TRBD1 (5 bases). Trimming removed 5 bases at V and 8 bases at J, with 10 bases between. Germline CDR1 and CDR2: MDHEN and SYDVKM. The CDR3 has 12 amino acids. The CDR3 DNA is TGTGCCAGCAGTCCAGGGTGGGATGAGCAGTTCTTC. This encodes CASSPGWDEQFF.

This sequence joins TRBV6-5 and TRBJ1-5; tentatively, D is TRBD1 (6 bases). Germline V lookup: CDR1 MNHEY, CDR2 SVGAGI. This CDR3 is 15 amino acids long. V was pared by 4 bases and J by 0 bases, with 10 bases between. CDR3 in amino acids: CASSLDRISNQPQHF. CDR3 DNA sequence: TGTGCCAGCAGTTTAGACAGGATTAGCAATCAGCCCCAGCATTTT.

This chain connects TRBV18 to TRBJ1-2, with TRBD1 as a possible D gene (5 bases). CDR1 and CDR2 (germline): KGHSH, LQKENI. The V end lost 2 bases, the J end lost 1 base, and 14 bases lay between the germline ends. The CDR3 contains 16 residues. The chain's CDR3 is CASSPGAVQVNYGYTF. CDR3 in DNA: TGTGCCAGCTCACCAGGGGCGGTACAGGTTAACTATGGCTACACCTTC.

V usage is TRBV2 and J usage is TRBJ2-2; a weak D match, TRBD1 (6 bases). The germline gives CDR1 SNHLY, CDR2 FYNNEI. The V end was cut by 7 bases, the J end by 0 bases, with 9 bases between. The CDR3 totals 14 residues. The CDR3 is CASKGQTNTGELFF. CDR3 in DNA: TGTGCCAGCAAGGGACAAACGAACACCGGGGAGCTGTTTTTT.

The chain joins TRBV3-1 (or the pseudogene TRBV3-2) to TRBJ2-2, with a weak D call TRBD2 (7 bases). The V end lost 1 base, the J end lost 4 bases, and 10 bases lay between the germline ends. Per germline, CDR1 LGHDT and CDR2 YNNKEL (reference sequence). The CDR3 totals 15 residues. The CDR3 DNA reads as TGTGCCAGCAGCCAAGTGGGAGGGGGCACCGGGGAGCTGTTTTTT. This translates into CASSQVGGGTGELFF.

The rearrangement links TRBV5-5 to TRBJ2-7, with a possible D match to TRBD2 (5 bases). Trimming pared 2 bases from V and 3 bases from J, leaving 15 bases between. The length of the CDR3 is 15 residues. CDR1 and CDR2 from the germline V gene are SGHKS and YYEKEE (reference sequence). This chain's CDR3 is CASSFGLADFYEQYF. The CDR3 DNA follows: TGTGCCAGCAGCTTTGGTCTAGCCGACTTCTACGAGCAGTACTTC.

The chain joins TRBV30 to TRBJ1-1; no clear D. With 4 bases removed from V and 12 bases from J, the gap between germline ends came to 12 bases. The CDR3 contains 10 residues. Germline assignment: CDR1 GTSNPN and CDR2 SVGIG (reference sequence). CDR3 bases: TGTGCCTGGAATGACATCATAACTTTCTTT. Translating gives CAWNDIITFF.

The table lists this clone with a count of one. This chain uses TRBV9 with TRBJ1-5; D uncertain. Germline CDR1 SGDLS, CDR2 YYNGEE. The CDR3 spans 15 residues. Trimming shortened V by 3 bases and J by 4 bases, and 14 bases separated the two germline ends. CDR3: CASSESPSQNQPQHF. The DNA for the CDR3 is TGTGCCAGCAGCGAGTCCCCCTCCCAGAATCAGCCCCAGCATTTT.

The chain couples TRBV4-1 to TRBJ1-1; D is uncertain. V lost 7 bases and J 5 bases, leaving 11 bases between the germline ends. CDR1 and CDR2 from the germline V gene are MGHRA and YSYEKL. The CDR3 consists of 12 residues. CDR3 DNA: TGCGCCAGCATGAGCGTACCAACTGAAGCTTTCTTT. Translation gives CASMSVPTEAFF.

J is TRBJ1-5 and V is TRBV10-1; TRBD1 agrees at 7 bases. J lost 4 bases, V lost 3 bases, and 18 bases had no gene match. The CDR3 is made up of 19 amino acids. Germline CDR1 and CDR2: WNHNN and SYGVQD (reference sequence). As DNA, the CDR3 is TGCGCCAGCAGTGAACGTAGGAGGACAGGAGCCAGCTTTAATCAGCCCCAGCATTTT. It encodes CASSERRRTGASFNQPQHF.

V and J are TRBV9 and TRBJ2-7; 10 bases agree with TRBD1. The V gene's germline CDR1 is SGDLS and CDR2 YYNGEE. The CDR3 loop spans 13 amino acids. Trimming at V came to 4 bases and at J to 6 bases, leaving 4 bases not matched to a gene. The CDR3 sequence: CASSRDRGREQYF. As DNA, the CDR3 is TGTGCCAGCAGCCGTGACAGGGGGCGCGAGCAGTACTTC.

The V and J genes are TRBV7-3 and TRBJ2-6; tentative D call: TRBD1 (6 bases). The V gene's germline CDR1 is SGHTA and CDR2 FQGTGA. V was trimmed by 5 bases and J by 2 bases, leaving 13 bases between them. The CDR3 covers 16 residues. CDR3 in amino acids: CASSPHPGAGANVLTF. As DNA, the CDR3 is TGTGCCAGCAGCCCTCATCCAGGGGCTGGGGCCAACGTCCTGACTTTC.

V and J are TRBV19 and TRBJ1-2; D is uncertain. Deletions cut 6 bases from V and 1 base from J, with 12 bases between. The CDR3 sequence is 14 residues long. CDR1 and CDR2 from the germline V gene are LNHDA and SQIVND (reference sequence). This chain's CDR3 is CASRIGEVNYGYTF. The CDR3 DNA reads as TGTGCCAGTAGGATCGGAGAAGTTAACTATGGCTACACCTTC.

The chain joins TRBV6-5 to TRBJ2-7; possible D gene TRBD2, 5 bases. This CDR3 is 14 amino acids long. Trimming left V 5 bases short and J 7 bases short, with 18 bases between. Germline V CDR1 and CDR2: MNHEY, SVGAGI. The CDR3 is CASSRGLHLGEQYF. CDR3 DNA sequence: TGTGCCAGCAGTCGGGGATTACATCTTGGAGAGCAGTACTTC.